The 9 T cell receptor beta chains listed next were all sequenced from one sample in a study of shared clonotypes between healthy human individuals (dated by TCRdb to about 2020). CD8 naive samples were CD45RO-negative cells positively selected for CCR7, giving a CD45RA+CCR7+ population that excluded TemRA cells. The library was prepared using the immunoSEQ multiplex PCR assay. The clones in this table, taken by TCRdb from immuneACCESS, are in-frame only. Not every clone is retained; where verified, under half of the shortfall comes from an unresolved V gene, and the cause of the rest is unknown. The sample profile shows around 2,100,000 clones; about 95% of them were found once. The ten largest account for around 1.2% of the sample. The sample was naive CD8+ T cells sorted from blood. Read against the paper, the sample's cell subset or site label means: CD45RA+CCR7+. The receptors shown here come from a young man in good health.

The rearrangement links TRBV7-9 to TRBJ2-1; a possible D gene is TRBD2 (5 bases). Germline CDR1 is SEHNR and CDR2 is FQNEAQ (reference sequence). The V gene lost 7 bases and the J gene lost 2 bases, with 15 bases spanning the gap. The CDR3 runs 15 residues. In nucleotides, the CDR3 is TGTGCCAGCACCCTAGCCTCTGGCACCTACAATGAGCAGTTCTTC. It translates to CASTLASGTYNEQFF.

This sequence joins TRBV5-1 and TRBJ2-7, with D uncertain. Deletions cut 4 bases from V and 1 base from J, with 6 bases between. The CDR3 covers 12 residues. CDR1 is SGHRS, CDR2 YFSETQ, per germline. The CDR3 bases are TGCGCCAGCAGCGCCCGATCCTACGAGCAGTACTTC. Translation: CASSARSYEQYF.

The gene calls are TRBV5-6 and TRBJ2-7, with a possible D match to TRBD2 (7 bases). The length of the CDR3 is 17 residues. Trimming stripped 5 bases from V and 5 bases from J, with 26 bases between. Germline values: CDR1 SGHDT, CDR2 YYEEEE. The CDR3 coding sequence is TGTGCCAGCAGTTCCCCGAGGGGCGGGGGCCGGCGGCACGAGCAGTACTTC. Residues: CASSSPRGGGRRHEQYF.

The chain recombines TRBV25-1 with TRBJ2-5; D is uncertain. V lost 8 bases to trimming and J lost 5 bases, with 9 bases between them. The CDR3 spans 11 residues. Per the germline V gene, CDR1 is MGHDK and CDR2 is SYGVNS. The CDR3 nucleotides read TGTGCCAGCGGGGAAATGGAGACCCAGTACTTC. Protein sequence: CASGEMETQYF.

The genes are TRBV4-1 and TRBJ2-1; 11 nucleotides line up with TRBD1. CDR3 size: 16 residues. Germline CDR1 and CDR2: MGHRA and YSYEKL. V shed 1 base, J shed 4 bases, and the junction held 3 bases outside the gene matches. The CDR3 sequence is CASSQGTGGDYNEQFF. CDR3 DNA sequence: TGCGCCAGCAGCCAAGGGACAGGGGGCGATTACAATGAGCAGTTCTTC.

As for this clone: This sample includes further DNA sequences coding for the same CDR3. In nucleotides, the CDR3 is TGTGCCAGCAGTTTCCGGGGCACCTACGAGCAGTACTTC. It specifies CASSFRGTYEQYF. V and J are TRBV27 and TRBJ2-7; D possibly matches TRBD1 or TRBD2 (5 bases each). Germline V gene lookup returns CDR1 MNHEY and CDR2 SMNVEV (reference sequence). The CDR3 is made up of 13 amino acids. Trimming stripped 3 bases from V and 2 bases from J, with 8 bases between.

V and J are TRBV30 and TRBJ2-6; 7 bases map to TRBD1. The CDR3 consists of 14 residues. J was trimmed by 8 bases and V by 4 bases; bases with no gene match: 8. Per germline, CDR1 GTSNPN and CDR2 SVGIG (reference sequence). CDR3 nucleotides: TGTGCCTGGAACAGGGGTCGTACGACCAACGTCCTGACTTTC. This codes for CAWNRGRTTNVLTF.

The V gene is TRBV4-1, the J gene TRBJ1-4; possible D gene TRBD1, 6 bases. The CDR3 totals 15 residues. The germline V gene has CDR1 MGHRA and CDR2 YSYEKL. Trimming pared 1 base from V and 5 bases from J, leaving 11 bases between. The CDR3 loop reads CASSQAGGINEKLFF. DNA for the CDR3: TGCGCCAGCAGCCAAGCGGGGGGCATAAATGAAAAACTGTTTTTT.

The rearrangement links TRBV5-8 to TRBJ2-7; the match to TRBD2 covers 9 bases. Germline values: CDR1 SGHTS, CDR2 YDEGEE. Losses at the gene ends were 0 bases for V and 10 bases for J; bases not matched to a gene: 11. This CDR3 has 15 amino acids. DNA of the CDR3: TGTGCCAGCAGCTTGGCCTGGAGTAGCGGGAGTATACAGTACTTC. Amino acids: CASSLAWSSGSIQYF.